The present TCR beta chain was sequenced within a study of T cell responses to AZD1222 COVID-19 vaccine (dated by TCRdb to the early 2020s). A note on the overall study: AZD1222 recipients with second doses at about 4 weeks or about 12 weeks were pooled, because spike-specific TCR depth and breadth did not differ between schedules. A total of just over 230 trial participants underwent TCR sequencing, of whom about 200 had received two doses of AZD1222 and 26 had received two doses of the MenACWY control vaccine. Trial participants were enrolled by age into 18-55, 56-69 and 70-plus year subgroups, with roughly 150, 30 and 60 TCR-sequenced participants respectively.

The CDR3 regions of human TCRbeta chains were analyzed by immunosequencing. As for how the authors treated the data: Repertoire TCRs were matched against a reference library of SARS-CoV-2-specific TCRs generated with the MIRA antigen-specificity platform. Breadth was defined as the fraction of unique TCRs that were SARS-CoV-2-associated. Depth was defined as the fraction of total T cells that were SARS-CoV-2-associated. Using the MIRA data, every spike-specific TCR was mapped to the spike region that the TCR reacted to and assigned to either a CD4 or a CD8 class. Log10-transformed breadth and depth values were compared by one-way ANOVA with Sidak's multiple comparisons tests. The clones in this table, taken by TCRdb from immuneACCESS, are in-frame only. Not every clone is retained; where verified, under half of the shortfall comes from an unresolved V gene, and the cause of the rest is unknown. V, J and clone size were drawn from that table, and D and trimming were deduced from the DNA. The sample includes tens of thousands of clones, with roughly 90% observed a single time. Roughly 11% of the sample goes to the ten largest clones.

What the time point label conveys for this sample: baseline before first vaccination. Vaccinee samples were obtained from the UK trials COV001 and COV002, which included a single-blind randomized controlled phase 2/3 trial of AZD1222 (ChAdOx1 nCoV-19) in healthy adults. For TCRbeta chain sequencing, PBMC samples were collected from trial participants at day 0 and at day 28 after the second dose. Comment on this clone: This receptor's antigen is unknown. Nothing much larger sits one base from this clone, and base qualities are not available.

V is cut by 2 bases and J by 7 bases, and the space between the germline ends is 15 bases. The CDR3 runs 14 residues from the cysteine to the phenylalanine. Only the CDR3 portion is preserved as DNA: 42 bases, with reading frame beginning at the first base. For CDR1 and CDR2, the germline V gene lists SGHRS and YFSETQ. Overall results and qualifications from the work: Participants were mostly white British, with more females than males. The authors suggested clonal diversity may have been underestimated. The whole spike protein was spanned by vaccine-associated CD4 TCRs, and dominant responses were seen in regions 160-218 and 743-854. Epitopes outside the regions mutated in the B.1.351 and B.1.1.7 variants were reportedly recognized by nearly half of the unique spike-specific TCRs. The 56-69-year group was small, and its depth increase did not reach significance, likely because of low power. Because no day 14 peak-response samples were available, repertoires were characterized only after the peak T cell response. Conclusions about previously exposed vaccinees were limited because only six or seven AZD1222 recipients were SARS-CoV-2 seropositive at baseline. After two AZD1222 doses, spike-specific TCR breadth and depth were significantly higher than at day 0 and than in MenACWY recipients.

Specimen: peripheral blood, collected on day 0 of AZD1222 vaccination. The rearranged chain carries TRBV5-1 and TRBJ2-5, and the D gene may be TRBD1, 5 bases matching. The TCR originated in an adult in good health. The CDR3 here reads CASSLGQEGGTQYF. The nucleotide sequence is TGCGCCAGCAGCTTAGGACAAGAAGGTGGGACCCAGTACTTC. Extended through the reference TRBV5-1 and TRBJ2-5 proteins, this CDR3 yields the full variable domain: KAGVTQTPRYLIKTRGQQVTLSCSPISGHRSVSWYQQTPGQGLQFLFEYFSETQRNKGNFPGRFSGRQFSNSRSEMNVSTLELGDSALYLCASSLGQEGGTQYFGPGTRLLVL.